One sample yielded the 5 T cell receptor beta chains listed below, sequenced in a study of cytomegalovirus exposure and HLA in healthy donors. The PCR had 60 Vbeta and 13 Jbeta primers. The protocol was immunoSEQ multiplex PCR, while the TCRdb copy is restricted to in-frame clones and leaves out a portion. The sample shows more than 75,000 clones, roughly three quarters of them seen only once. Sequencing was carried out using PBMCs. The receptors were gathered from a woman between 40 and 50 years old in good health and CMV-seronegative.

J is TRBJ2-1 and V is TRBV25-1, with a tentative D call TRBD1 (6 bases). The CDR3 totals 13 residues. Deletions cut 6 bases from V and 12 bases from J, with 18 bases between. Germline CDR1 reads MGHDK; CDR2 reads SYGVNS. CDR3 nucleotides: TGTGCCAGCAGCGCGAACACAGGGTCAAGGCAGTTCTTC. Protein product: CASSANTGSRQFF.

V and J are TRBV9 and TRBJ2-2, with D possibly being TRBD1 (5 bases). The CDR3 has 14 residues. Trimming pared 10 bases from V and 7 bases from J, leaving 20 bases between. Germline CDR1 SGDLS, CDR2 YYNGEE. CDR3 region: CASSTAPSGGELFF. As DNA, the CDR3 is TGTGCCTCTTCGACAGCTCCTAGTGGCGGGGAGCTGTTTTTT.

The chain joins TRBV18 to TRBJ1-1; no firm D call. CDR1 and CDR2 (germline): KGHSH, LQKENI. Trimming took off 2 bases at V and 5 bases at J, with 9 bases between the two ends. The CDR3 contains 13 residues. The CDR3 coding sequence is TGTGCCAGCTCACCAAACCCGGGAACTGAAGCTTTCTTT. It codes for CASSPNPGTEAFF.

CDR3 nucleotides: TGTGCCAGCAGCTTAGGGTTAAACGTCAGATGGAACACTGAAGCTTTCTTT. Translation gives CASSLGLNVRWNTEAFF. The chain couples TRBV7-9 to TRBJ1-1; D is ambiguous. The V end was cut by 1 base, the J end by 1 base, with 16 bases between. CDR3 length: 17 residues. The germline V gene encodes CDR1 SEHNR and CDR2 FQNEAQ (reference sequence).

The chain carries TRBV15 and TRBJ2-3, with 7 bases lining up with TRBD1. The V gene end was trimmed by 5 bases and the J gene end by 2 bases; junction bases not matched to a gene: 13. Germline V gene data show CDR1 as LNHNV and CDR2 as YYDKDF (reference sequence). This CDR3 is 17 amino acids long. The CDR3 nucleotides read TGTGCCACCAGCCCAGGGGGTGCAGAAAAGTACACAGATACGCAGTATTTT. Protein product: CATSPGGAEKYTDTQYF.